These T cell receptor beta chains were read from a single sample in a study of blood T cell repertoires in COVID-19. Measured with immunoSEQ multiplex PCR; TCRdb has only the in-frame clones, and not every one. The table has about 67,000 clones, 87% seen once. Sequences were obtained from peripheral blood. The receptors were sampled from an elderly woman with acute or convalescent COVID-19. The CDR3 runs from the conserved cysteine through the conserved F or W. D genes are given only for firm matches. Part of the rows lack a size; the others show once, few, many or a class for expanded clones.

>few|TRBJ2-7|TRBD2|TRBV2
CASSLGLVVEQYF
TGTGCCAGCAGTCTCGGACTAGTGGTCGAGCAGTACTTC
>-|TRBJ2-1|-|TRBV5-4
CASSKTGSQGNEQFF
TGTGCCAGCAGCAAGACGGGCTCTCAGGGGAATGAGCAGTTCTTC
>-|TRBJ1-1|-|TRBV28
CASSLGLGRGTEAFF
TGTGCCAGCAGTTTAGGGCTAGGGAGGGGCACTGAAGCTTTCTTT
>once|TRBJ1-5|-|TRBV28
CASSLGGWQPQHF
TGTGCCAGCAGTTTGGGGGGTTGGCAGCCCCAGCATTTT
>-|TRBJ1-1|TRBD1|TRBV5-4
CASTQLLDRAGHTEAFF
TGTGCCAGCACACAACTGCTCGACAGGGCAGGGCATACTGAAGCTTTCTTT
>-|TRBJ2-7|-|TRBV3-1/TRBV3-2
CASSLSSLPYEQYF
TGTGCCAGCAGTCTCAGTTCTCTTCCCTACGAGCAGTACTTC
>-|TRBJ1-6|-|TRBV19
CASSSLTYNSPLHF
TGTGCCAGTAGTTCCCTCACTTATAATTCACCCCTCCACTTT
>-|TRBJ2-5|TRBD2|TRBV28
CASRYLVAGGQETQYF
TGTGCCAGCAGATATCTTGTAGCGGGGGGGCAAGAGACCCAGTACTTC
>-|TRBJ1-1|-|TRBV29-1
CSVRPTGLEAFF
TGCAGCGTCCGACCCACCGGGTTAGAAGCTTTCTTT
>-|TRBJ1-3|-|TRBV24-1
CATSAPGGGNTIYF
TGTGCCACCAGTGCCCCCGGAGGGGGAAACACCATATATTTT
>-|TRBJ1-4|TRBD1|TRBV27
CASSNSGTGVEKLFF
TGTGCCAGCAGTAACTCCGGGACAGGGGTTGAAAAACTGTTTTTT
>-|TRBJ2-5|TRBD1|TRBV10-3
CAISGWGQGQETQYF
TGTGCCATCAGTGGTTGGGGACAGGGCCAAGAGACCCAGTACTTC
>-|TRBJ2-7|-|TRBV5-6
CASGTRVAASYEQYF
TGTGCCAGCGGGACCCGGGTAGCGGCCTCCTACGAGCAGTACTTC
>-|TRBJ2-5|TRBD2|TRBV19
CASSLRTSGGLQETQYF
TGTGCCAGTAGTCTCCGGACTAGCGGGGGATTGCAAGAGACCCAGTACTTC
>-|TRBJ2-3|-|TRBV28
CASSFLGAADTQYF
TGTGCCAGCAGTTTCCTGGGGGCCGCAGATACGCAGTATTTT
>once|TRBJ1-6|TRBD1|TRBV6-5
CASSYYEGGVSPLHF
TGTGCCAGCAGTTACTACGAAGGGGGCGTGTCACCCCTCCACTTT
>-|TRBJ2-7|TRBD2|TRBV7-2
CASSSSGPKAYEQYF
TGTGCCAGCAGCTCTAGCGGCCCTAAGGCCTACGAGCAGTACTTC
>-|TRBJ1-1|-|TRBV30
CAWSAGDTEAFF
TGTGCCTGGAGTGCAGGGGACACTGAAGCTTTCTTT
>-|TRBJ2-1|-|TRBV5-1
CASSLIPPGRRINEQFF
TGCGCCAGCAGCTTGATTCCCCCAGGGAGGCGGATAAATGAGCAGTTCTTC
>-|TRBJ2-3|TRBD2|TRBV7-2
CASSLRAWASGSTDTQYF
TGTGCCAGCAGCTTAAGGGCTTGGGCTAGCGGGAGCACAGATACGCAGTATTTT
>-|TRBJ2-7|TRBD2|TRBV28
CVLGQLGGRAFHTYEQYF
TGTGTGTTAGGGCAGCTCGGCGGGAGGGCCTTCCACACCTACGAGCAGTACTTC
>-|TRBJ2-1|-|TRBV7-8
CASSLGRSWGRTNEQFF
TGTGCCAGCAGCTTAGGACGATCATGGGGGCGCACGAATGAGCAGTTCTTC
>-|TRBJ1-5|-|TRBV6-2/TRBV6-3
CASSYSLGGAESNQPQHF
TGTGCCAGCAGTTATAGCCTAGGGGGGGCGGAAAGCAATCAGCCCCAGCATTTT
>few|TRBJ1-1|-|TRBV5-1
CASRKQALQGTEAFF
TGCGCCAGCAGGAAACAGGCCCTTCAAGGAACTGAAGCTTTCTTT
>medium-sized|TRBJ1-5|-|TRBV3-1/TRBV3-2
CASSPMRSNQPQHF
TGTGCCAGCAGCCCTATGAGGAGCAATCAGCCCCAGCATTTT
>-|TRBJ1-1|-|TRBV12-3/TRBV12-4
CATLRFPWAFF
TGTGCCACCCTAAGATTTCCGTGGGCTTTCTTT
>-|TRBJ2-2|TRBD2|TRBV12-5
CASGFLAGDAGELFF
TGTGCTAGTGGTTTCCTAGCGGGAGACGCCGGGGAGCTGTTTTTT
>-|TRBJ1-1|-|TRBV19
CASSITARARGNTEAFF
TGTGCCAGTAGTATTACGGCTCGGGCCAGGGGGAACACTGAAGCTTTCTTT
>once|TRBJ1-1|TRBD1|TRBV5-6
CASGPGGRTEAFF
TGTGCCAGCGGACCAGGGGGCCGGACTGAAGCTTTCTTT
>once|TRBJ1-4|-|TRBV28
CASSTPGMGATNEKLFF
TGTGCCAGCAGCACCCCCGGAATGGGAGCAACTAATGAAAAACTGTTTTTT
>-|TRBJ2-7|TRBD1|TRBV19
CASSISRQGVEQYF
TGTGCCAGTAGTATATCCCGACAGGGGGTCGAGCAGTACTTC
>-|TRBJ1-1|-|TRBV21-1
CASSKETGGDNMNTEAFF
TGTGCCAGCAGCAAAGAGACAGGGGGCGACAACATGAACACTGAAGCTTTCTTT
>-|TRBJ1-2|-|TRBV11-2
CASSPPRLDIYGYTF
TGTGCCAGCAGCCCACCCAGGCTCGACATCTATGGCTACACCTTC
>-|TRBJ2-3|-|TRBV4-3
CASSQDLLGTDTQYF
TGCGCCAGCAGCCAAGATCTTTTAGGCACAGATACGCAGTATTTT
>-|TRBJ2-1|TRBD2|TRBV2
CASRRERGVTNEQFF
TGTGCCAGCAGGAGGGAGCGGGGGGTTACGAATGAGCAGTTCTTC
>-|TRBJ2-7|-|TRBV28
CASRRLGYTYEQYF
TGTGCCAGCAGACGACTAGGCTATACCTACGAGCAGTACTTC
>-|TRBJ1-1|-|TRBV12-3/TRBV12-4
CASSLGREAFF
TGTGCCAGCAGTTTAGGCAGGGAAGCTTTCTTT
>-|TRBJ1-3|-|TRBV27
CASSSVPGHPSGNTIYF
TGTGCCAGCAGTTCGGTACCGGGACACCCGTCTGGAAACACCATATATTTT
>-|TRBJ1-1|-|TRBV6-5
CASSYSRLGGTGAFF
TGTGCCAGCAGTTACTCGAGATTGGGAGGGACCGGGGCTTTCTTT
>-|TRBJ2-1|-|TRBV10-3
CAISESTGYTGNEQFF
TGTGCCATCAGTGAGTCGACTGGGTACACCGGCAATGAGCAGTTCTTC
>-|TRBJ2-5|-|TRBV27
CASSTQGKETQYF
TGTGCCAGCAGTACCCAGGGTAAAGAGACCCAGTACTTC
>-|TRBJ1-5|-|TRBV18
CASSPPGTLGAQPQHF
TGTGCCAGCTCACCGCCCGGCACCCTAGGGGCTCAGCCCCAGCATTTT
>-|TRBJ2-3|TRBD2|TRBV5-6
CASSLGVAGVADTQYF
TGTGCCAGCAGCTTGGGGGTAGCGGGAGTCGCAGATACGCAGTATTTT
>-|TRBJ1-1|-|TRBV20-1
CSARRAGEAFF
TGCAGTGCCCGGAGGGCGGGTGAAGCTTTCTTT
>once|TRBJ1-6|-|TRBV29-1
CSVITGQNSPLHF
TGCAGCGTAATAACAGGGCAGAATTCACCCCTCCACTTT